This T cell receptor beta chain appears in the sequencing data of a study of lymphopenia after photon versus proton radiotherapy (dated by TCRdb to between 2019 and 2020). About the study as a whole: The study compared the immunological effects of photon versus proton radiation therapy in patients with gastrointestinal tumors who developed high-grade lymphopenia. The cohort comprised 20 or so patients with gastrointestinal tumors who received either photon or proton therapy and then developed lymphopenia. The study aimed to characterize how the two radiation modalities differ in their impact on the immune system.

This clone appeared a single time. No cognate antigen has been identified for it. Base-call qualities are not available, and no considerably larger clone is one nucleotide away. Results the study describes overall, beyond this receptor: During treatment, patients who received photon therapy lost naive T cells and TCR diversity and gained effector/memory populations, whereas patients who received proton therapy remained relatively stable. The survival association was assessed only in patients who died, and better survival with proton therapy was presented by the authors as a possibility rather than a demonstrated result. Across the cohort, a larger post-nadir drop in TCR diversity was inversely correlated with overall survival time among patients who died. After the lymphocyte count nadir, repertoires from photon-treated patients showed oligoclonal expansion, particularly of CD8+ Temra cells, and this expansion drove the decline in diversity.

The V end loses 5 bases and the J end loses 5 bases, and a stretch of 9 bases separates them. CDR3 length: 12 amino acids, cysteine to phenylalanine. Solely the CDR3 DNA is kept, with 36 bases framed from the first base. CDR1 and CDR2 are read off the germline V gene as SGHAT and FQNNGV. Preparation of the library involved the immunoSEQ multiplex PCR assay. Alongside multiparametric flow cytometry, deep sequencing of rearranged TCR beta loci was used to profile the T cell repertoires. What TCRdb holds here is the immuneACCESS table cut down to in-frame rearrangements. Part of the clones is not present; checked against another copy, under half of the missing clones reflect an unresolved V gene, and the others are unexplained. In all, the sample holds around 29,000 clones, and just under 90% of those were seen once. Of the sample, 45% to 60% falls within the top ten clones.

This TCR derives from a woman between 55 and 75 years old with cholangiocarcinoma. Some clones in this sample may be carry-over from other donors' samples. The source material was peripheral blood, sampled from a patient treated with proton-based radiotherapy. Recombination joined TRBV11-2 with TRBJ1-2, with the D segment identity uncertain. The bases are TGTGCCAGCAGCCCCGAGGGTTATGGCTACACCTTC. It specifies CASSPEGYGYTF.